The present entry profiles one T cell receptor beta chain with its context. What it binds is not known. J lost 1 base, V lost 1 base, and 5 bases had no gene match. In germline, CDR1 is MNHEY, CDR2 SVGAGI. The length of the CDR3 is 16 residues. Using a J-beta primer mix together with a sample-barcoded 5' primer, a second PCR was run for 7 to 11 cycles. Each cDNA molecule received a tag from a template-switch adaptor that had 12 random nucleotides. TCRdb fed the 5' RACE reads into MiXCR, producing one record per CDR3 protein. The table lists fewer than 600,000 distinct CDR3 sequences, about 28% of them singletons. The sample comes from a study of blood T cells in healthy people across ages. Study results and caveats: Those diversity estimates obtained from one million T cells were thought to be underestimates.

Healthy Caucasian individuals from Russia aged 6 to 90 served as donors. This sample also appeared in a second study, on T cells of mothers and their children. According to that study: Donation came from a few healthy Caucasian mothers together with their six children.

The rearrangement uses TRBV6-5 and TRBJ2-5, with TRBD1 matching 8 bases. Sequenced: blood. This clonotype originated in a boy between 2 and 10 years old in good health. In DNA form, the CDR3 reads TGTGCCAGCAGTTACTACTACAGGGGGTCCCAAGAGACCCAGTACTTC. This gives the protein CASSYYYRGSQETQYF.